This T cell receptor (beta chain) was profiled in a study of cytomegalovirus exposure and HLA in healthy donors. Findings of the study overall: Confirmation in vitro established that a few CMV-associated chains were specific for CMV antigens.

About this clone: Antigen unknown.

V lost 5 bases to trimming and J lost 2 bases; unmatched junction nucleotides: 5. The CDR3 has 14 residues. Germline V gene lookup returns CDR1 MNHNS and CDR2 SASEGT. Some clones are missing from TCRdb's copy, which holds only in-frame ones; the method was immunoSEQ multiplex PCR. The sample lists over 150,000 clones, 85% to 90% seen once, with 10% to 13% in the top ten. Sequencing was performed on PBMCs. The chain is built from TRBV6-1 and TRBJ2-7; 8 positions agree with TRBD1. The TCR originated in a woman in her late teens or twenties in good health and CMV-seropositive. The CDR3 region has the DNA TGTGCCAGCAGTCGGACAGGGTATACCTACGAGCAGTACTTC. Amino acid sequence: CASSRTGYTYEQYF.